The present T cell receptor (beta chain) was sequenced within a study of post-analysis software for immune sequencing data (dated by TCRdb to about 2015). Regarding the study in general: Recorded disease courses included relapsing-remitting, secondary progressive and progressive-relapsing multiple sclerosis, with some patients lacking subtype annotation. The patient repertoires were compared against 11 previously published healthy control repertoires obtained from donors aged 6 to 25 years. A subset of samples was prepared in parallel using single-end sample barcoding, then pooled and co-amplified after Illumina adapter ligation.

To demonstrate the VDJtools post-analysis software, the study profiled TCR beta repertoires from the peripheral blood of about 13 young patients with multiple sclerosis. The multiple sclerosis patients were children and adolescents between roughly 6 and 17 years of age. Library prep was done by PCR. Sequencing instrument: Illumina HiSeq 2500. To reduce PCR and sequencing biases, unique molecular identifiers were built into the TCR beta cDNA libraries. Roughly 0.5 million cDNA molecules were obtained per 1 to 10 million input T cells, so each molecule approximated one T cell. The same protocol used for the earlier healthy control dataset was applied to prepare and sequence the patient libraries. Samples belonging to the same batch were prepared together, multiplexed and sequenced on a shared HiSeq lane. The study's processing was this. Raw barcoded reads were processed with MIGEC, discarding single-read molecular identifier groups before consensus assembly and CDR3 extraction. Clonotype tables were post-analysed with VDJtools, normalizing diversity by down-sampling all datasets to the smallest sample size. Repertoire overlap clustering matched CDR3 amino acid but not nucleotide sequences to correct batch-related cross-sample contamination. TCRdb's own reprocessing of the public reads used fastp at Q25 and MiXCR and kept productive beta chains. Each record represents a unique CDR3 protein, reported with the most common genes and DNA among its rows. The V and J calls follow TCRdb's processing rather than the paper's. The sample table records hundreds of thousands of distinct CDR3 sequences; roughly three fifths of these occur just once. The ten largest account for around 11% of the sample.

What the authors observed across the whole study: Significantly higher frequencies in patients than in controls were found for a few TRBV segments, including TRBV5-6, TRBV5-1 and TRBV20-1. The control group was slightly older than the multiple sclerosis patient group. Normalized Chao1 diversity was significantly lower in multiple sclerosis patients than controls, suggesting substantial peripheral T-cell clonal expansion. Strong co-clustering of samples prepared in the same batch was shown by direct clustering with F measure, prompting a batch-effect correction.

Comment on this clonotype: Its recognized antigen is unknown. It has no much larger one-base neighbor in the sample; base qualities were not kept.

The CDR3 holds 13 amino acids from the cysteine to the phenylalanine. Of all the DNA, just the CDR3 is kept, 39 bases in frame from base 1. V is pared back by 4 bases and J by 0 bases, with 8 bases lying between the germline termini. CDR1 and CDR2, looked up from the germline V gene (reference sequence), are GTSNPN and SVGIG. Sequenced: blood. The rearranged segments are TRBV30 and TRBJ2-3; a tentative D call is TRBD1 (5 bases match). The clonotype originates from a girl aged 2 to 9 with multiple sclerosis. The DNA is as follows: TGTGCCTGGAAAGGGGATAGCACAGATACGCAGTATTTT. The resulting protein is CAWKGDSTDTQYF.